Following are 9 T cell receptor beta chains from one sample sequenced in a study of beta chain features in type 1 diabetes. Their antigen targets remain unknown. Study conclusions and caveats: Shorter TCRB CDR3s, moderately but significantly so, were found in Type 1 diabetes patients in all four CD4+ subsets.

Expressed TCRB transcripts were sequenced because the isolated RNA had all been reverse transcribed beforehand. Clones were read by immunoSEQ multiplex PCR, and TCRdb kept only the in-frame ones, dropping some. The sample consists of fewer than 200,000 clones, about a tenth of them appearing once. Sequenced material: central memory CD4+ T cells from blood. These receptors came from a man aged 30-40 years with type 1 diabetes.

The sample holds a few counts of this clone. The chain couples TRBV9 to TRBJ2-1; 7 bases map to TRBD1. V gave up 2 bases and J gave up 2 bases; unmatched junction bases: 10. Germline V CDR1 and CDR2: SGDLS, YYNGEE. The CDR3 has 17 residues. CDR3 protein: CASSVLQGPRPYNEQFF. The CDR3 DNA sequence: TGTGCCAGCAGCGTCCTACAGGGGCCCCGTCCCTACAATGAGCAGTTCTTC.

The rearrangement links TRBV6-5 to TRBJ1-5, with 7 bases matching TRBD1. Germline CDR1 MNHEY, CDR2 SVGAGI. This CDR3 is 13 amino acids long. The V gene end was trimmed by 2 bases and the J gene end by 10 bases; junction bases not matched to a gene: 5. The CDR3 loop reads CASSYGGTDPQHF. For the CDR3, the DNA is TGTGCCAGCAGTTACGGGGGGACAGATCCCCAGCATTTT.

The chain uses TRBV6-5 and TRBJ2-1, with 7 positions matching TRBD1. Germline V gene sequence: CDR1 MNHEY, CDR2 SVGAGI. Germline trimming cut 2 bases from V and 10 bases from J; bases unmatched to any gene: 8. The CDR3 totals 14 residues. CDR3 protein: CASSYDRDSLEQFF. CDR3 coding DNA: TGTGCCAGCAGTTACGACCGGGACAGCTTGGAGCAGTTCTTC.

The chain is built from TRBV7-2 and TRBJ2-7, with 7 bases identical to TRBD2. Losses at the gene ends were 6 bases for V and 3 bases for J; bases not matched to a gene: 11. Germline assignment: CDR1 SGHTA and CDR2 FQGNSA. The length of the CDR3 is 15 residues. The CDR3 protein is CASSSPGRADYEQYF. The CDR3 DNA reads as TGTGCCAGCAGTTCTCCGGGGAGGGCCGACTACGAGCAGTACTTC.

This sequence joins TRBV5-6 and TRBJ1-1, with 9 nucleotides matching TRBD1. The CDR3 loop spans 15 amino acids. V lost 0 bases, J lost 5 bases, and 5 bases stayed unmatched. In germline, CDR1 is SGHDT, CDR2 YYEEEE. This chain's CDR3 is CASSLGTGEETEAFF. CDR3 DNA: TGTGCCAGCAGCTTGGGGACAGGGGAGGAGACTGAAGCTTTCTTT.

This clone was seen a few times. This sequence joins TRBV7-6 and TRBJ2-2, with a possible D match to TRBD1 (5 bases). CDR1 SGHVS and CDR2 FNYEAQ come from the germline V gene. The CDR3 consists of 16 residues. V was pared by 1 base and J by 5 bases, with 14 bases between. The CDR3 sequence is CASSLGRGLVTGELFF. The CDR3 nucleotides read TGTGCCAGCAGCTTAGGAAGGGGCCTCGTGACCGGGGAGCTGTTTTTT.

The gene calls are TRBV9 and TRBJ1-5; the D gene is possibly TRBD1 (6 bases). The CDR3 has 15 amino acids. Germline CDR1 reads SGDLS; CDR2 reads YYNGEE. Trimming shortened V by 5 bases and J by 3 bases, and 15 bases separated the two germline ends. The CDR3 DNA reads TGTGCCAGCAGAGTCGAGAGGACAGACAATCAGCCCCAGCATTTT. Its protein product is CASRVERTDNQPQHF.

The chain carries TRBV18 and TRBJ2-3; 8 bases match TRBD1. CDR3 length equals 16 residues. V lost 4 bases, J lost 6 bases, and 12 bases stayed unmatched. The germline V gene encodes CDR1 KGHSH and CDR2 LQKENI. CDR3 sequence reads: CASSRRTGTFGDTQYF. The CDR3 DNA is TGTGCCAGCTCACGGAGGACAGGGACGTTTGGGGATACGCAGTATTTT. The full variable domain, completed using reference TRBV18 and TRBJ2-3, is NAGVMQNPRHLVRRRGQEARLRCSPMKGHSHVYWYRQLPEEGLKFMVYLQKENIIDESGMPKERFSAEFPKEGPSILRIQQVVRGDSAAYFCASSRRTGTFGDTQYFGPGTRLTVL.

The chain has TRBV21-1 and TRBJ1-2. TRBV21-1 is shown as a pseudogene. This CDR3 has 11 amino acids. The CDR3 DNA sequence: TGTGCCAGCAGCTTTAGTCATGGCTACACCTTC. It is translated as CASSFSHGYTF.